This TCR beta chain was found in a study of shared clonotypes between healthy human individuals (dated by TCRdb to between 2020 and 2021). Regarding the research as a whole: The cohort comprised a couple of women and a few men aged 18 to 49 years. To increase sequencing depth and limit assay-specific biases, TCR repertoire library preparation and sequencing were carried out by different laboratories using diverse techniques. To estimate repertoire size and how much clonotypes are shared between individuals, the study performed deep sequencing of blood TCR repertoires from roughly five healthy adults. Per donor, leukapheresis produced somewhere between about 0.94 and 9 billion PBMCs. Per donor, three plates each were used for CD4 naive and CD4 memory, two for CD8 naive, and one for CD8 memory.

Using the deep immunoSEQ assay, multiplex PCR amplified TCR CDR3 regions from genomic DNA. Genomic DNA extracted from each cell subset was distributed evenly over all wells of several immunoSEQ 96-well plates, and each plate served as one replicate. For sorted subsets, approximately 200 ng of genomic DNA, equivalent to 25,000 to 30,000 T cell genomes, went into each replicate PCR. Purified libraries were quantified with a Qubit 3.0 fluorometer, sized on a Bioanalyzer 2100, and re-quantified with the KAPA Library Quantification kit. Every immunoSEQ 96-well plate was sequenced on a dedicated single-read 150-cycle Illumina NextSeq 550 flow cell. As for the authors' bioinformatics: Because the immunoSEQ output included only junctional sequences and no quality scores, the filtering could not be the same as the filtering used for full-length reads. To assign V/J genes and CDR3, sequences were annotated against IMGT germline references using PyIR, a Python wrapper for IgBLAST v1.9. Reads with weak V/J assignments (E-value above 1e-6), missing CDR3, stop codons, out-of-frame junctions, or ambiguous translated residues were removed. V3J clonotypes were defined as sequences sharing the same inferred V gene, J gene, and CDR3 amino acid sequence. Percentage overlap between repertoires was computed as shared unique clonotypes divided by the size of the smaller repertoire. Three approaches were used to assess repertoire richness: RTK rarefaction, the Chao1 estimator, and Recon v2.1 estimates of unobserved clonotypes. For all TCRbeta clonotypes obtained by the gDNA method from several donors, generation probabilities were computed with OLGA. The immuneACCESS repertoire file appears here via TCRdb, limited to in-frame rearrangements. These files lack a portion of the clones; in checked studies, under half of the deficit traces to unresolved V genes, and the cause of the others is not known. That table furnishes V, J and clone size, whereas the DNA furnished D and trimming. This sample holds 800,000 to 1,200,000 clones; 70% to 80% were observed only once. The ten top clones hold around 0.47% of the sample.

The CDR3 sequence holds 13 residues, the cysteine and phenylalanine included. The DNA shown is the 39-base CDR3, in frame from base 1. V is cut by 2 bases and J by 12 bases, and the space between the germline ends is 11 bases. The germline V gene encodes CDR1 ENHRY and CDR2 SYGVKD. Remarks on this clone: The clone's antigen remains unknown. Base qualities were left out, and no much larger clone turns up one base away.

General findings and caveats noted by the study authors: Pairwise subsampling led to the expectation that sequencing depth would affect the degree of clonotype sharing among donors. Clonotypes shared by all four sorted-subset donors showed higher generation probabilities than non-shared clonotypes. Sampling was limited to blood, and TCR repertoires in tissue likely differ from TCR repertoires in blood. Across a few donors, roughly 5% of naive CD4, roughly 3.5% of naive CD8, about 2% of memory CD4, and under 0.45% of memory CD8 clonotypes were shared. Larger estimated clonotype richness was generally found for naive subsets than for memory subsets. The genetic and exposure-history diversity represented was limited by the small number of donors. Even with the large sequencing depth, rarefaction of the sorted-subset datasets indicated that sequencing was incomplete.

Donors were healthy HIV-negative adults with no recently reported acute infections or vaccinations. Only Caucasian adults living in Nashville, Tennessee, USA were represented among the donors. CD4+ T cells were enriched by magnetic negative selection; naive cells were then positively selected on CD45RA, and the negative fraction formed the memory subset. Blood was obtained by leukapheresis, after which PBMCs were separated by Ficoll-Histopaque density gradient centrifugation and cryopreserved in liquid nitrogen vapor phase. Analytical flow cytometry was used to check the purity and quantity of every magnetically sorted T cell population. Each sorted fraction had its genomic DNA isolated and then quantified by UV absorbance on a Nanodrop 2000c.

Sequencing input: memory CD4+ T cells from PBMCs. The cell subset or site label, as the study defines it: CD45RA-negative fraction. The chain is assembled from TRBV10-3 and TRBJ1-6; TRBD1 is a weak D gene call, 6 bases matching. This TCR was sampled from a man younger than 35 in good health. Some clones in this sample may be carry-over from other donors' samples. The CDR3 here reads CAISERTDLPLHF. The DNA sequence is as follows: TGTGCCATCAGTGAGCGGACAGACCTACCCCTCCACTTT.